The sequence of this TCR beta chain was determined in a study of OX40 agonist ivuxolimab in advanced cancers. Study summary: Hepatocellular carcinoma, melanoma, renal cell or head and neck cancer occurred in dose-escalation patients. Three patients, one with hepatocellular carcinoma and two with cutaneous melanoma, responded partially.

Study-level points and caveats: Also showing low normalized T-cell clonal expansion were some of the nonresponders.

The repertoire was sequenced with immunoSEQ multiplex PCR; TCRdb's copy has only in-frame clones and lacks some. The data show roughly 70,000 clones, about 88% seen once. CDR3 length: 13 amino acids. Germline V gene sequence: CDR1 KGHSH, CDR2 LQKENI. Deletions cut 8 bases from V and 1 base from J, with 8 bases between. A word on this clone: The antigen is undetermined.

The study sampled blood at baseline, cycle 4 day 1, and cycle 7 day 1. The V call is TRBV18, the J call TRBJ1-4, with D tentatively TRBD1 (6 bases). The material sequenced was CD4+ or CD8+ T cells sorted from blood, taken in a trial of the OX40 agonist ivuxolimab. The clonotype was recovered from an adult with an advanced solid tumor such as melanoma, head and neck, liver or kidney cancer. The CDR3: CASGTLTNEKLFF. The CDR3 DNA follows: TGTGCCAGCGGGACACTAACTAATGAAAAACTGTTTTTT.